Each of the 25 T cell receptor beta chains below was sequenced from the same sample in a study of cytomegalovirus exposure and HLA in healthy donors (dated by TCRdb to 2016 to 2017). Library creation used the immunoSEQ multiplex PCR assay. Here the immuneACCESS table is served through TCRdb, limited to in-frame sequences with V and J called. Missing clones are a known gap in these copies; in checked studies unresolved V genes cover under half, and the rest lacks a known reason. Here the sample has some 210,000 clones; around 87% occur a single time. The top ten hold about 2% of the sample. The specimen sequenced was PBMCs. The receptors shown here come from a woman under 30 in good health and CMV-seropositive.

The rearrangement joins TRBV19 to TRBJ2-6; TRBD2 might be the D (5 bases). The CDR3 contains 16 residues. The germline V and J ends were trimmed by 8 bases and 4 bases, with 18 bases remaining between them. Germline V gives CDR1 LNHDA, CDR2 SQIVND (reference sequence). For the CDR3, the DNA is TGTGCCAGTCGCCGCCTATTTGGGAGCGGGGCCAACGTCCTGACTTTC. It yields the protein CASRRLFGSGANVLTF.

The chain has TRBV7-9 and TRBJ1-4; the D gene is possibly TRBD1 (5 bases). The length of the CDR3 is 15 residues. V lost 1 base, J lost 7 bases, and 13 bases lay in between. Germline V gene lookup returns CDR1 SEHNR and CDR2 FQNEAQ (reference sequence). The CDR3, as DNA: TGTGCCAGCAGCTTAGGCCAGGGCTTACTTGAAAAACTGTTTTTT. This gives the protein CASSLGQGLLEKLFF.

This chain links TRBV27 with TRBJ2-2; 7 nucleotides line up with TRBD2. This CDR3 has 15 residues. Per the germline V gene, CDR1 is MNHEY and CDR2 is SMNVEV (reference sequence). V shed 2 bases, J shed 5 bases, and the junction held 5 bases outside the gene matches. The CDR3 loop reads CASSLGLADTGELFF. As DNA, the CDR3 is TGTGCCAGCAGTTTAGGGCTAGCGGATACCGGGGAGCTGTTTTTT.

The chain combines TRBV6-1 with TRBJ2-3; tentatively, D is TRBD1 (5 bases). Germline CDR1 is MNHNS and CDR2 is SASEGT. Deletions cut 5 bases from V and 2 bases from J, with 14 bases between. CDR3 length equals 15 residues. CDR3 residues: CASSKSGHHTDTQYF. CDR3 in DNA: TGTGCCAGCAGTAAATCAGGGCACCACACAGATACGCAGTATTTT.

This chain links TRBV27 with TRBJ2-7; tentatively, D is TRBD1 (6 bases). Germline CDR1 MNHEY, CDR2 SMNVEV (reference sequence). The V gene lost 7 bases and the J gene lost 7 bases, with 14 bases spanning the gap. This CDR3 comprises 12 residues. CDR3 sequence reads: CASIPGVGEQYF. CDR3 bases: TGTGCCAGCATTCCAGGGGTAGGGGAGCAGTACTTC.

The chain recombines TRBV6-1 with TRBJ1-5, with D uncertain. Germline V lookup: CDR1 MNHNS, CDR2 SASEGT. Trimming removed 2 bases from V and 7 bases from J, with 12 bases in between. The CDR3 spans 14 residues. This CDR3 is CASSELGARQPQHF. CDR3 nucleotide sequence: TGTGCCAGCAGTGAATTGGGTGCGAGGCAGCCCCAGCATTTT.

The CDR3 sequence is CASSDTRTSGSANGEQFF. The CDR3 DNA is TGTGCCAGCAGTGACACCAGGACTAGCGGGAGTGCTAACGGTGAGCAGTTCTTC. The V and J genes are TRBV2 and TRBJ2-1; TRBD2 agrees at 13 bases. Per germline, CDR1 SNHLY and CDR2 FYNNEI. This CDR3 is built from 18 residues. V shed 3 bases, J shed 9 bases, and the junction held 14 bases outside the gene matches.

The V gene is TRBV30, the J gene TRBJ2-1; 12 bases fit TRBD2. The CDR3 is 16 amino acids. V was clipped by 2 bases and J by 7 bases; unmatched bases: 9. From germline, CDR1 is GTSNPN and CDR2 SVGIG (reference sequence). As DNA, the CDR3 is TGTGCCTGGAGTACGAAGACTAGCGGGAGCTTAAATGAGCAGTTCTTC. It codes for CAWSTKTSGSLNEQFF.

The rearrangement uses TRBV27 and TRBJ1-2; 10 bases are a match to TRBD1. The CDR3 is 18 residues long. Trimming took 3 bases from V and 3 from J; bases not matched to a gene: 13. The germline gives CDR1 MNHEY, CDR2 SMNVEV (reference sequence). The CDR3 sequence is CASSFSMARTGGDYGYTF. CDR3 sequence (DNA): TGTGCCAGCAGTTTTTCTATGGCTCGGACAGGGGGGGACTATGGCTACACCTTC.

This clone has just a few counts. The chain employs TRBV6-1 and TRBJ1-5; D is ambiguous. Germline V gene sequence: CDR1 MNHNS, CDR2 SASEGT. The length of the CDR3 is 13 residues. V was clipped by 2 bases and J by 4 bases, with 6 bases between them. The chain's CDR3 is CASSETGNQPQHF. CDR3 DNA: TGTGCCAGCAGTGAAACGGGGAATCAGCCCCAGCATTTT.

The gene calls are TRBV6-1 and TRBJ1-1, with D perhaps TRBD1 (5 bases). CDR1 and CDR2 (germline): MNHNS, SASEGT. Trimming took off 1 base at V and 4 bases at J, with 7 bases between the two ends. The CDR3 has 13 amino acids. The CDR3 sequence: CASSEVDSTEAFF. The CDR3 nucleotides are TGTGCCAGCAGTGAAGTTGACAGCACTGAAGCTTTCTTT.

The gene calls are TRBV18 and TRBJ2-7; 11 nucleotides align to TRBD2. CDR1 and CDR2 from the germline V gene are KGHSH and LQKENI. The CDR3 totals 15 residues. Losses at the gene ends were 2 bases for V and 0 bases for J; bases not matched to a gene: 0. As DNA, the CDR3 is TGTGCCAGCTCACCAGGGACTAGCGGCTCCTACGAGCAGTACTTC. Translation: CASSPGTSGSYEQYF.

The chain combines TRBV9 with TRBJ2-7, with a tentative D call TRBD2 (6 bases). The ends were cut back, 8 bases at V and 0 bases at J, with 15 bases in the middle. Germline CDR1 and CDR2: SGDLS and YYNGEE. The CDR3 is 14 amino acids. CDR3 sequence reads: CARLPGDSSYEQYF. CDR3 nucleotides: TGTGCCAGACTACCGGGGGATAGCTCCTACGAGCAGTACTTC.

The chain links TRBV5-1 to TRBJ2-2; 8 bases align to TRBD1. V lost 3 bases to trimming and J lost 6 bases; unmatched junction nucleotides: 7. The CDR3 runs to 15 residues. From germline, CDR1 is SGHRS and CDR2 YFSETQ. This chain's CDR3 is CASSSGQGSPGELFF. The CDR3 DNA is TGCGCCAGCAGCTCAGGACAGGGTAGTCCCGGGGAGCTGTTTTTT.

The chain is built from TRBV6-1 and TRBJ2-7; 9 nucleotides align to TRBD1. Germline V CDR1 and CDR2: MNHNS, SASEGT. With 2 bases clipped from V and 5 bases from J, the junction kept 10 bases outside the gene matches. The length of the CDR3 is 16 residues. CDR3 sequence: CASSELMGQGLNEQYF. DNA for the CDR3: TGTGCCAGCAGTGAACTTATGGGACAGGGATTGAACGAGCAGTACTTC.

This chain joins TRBV11-2 and TRBJ1-3, with 8 nucleotides matching TRBD1. Trimming at V came to 6 bases and at J to 2 bases, leaving 9 bases not matched to a gene. The CDR3 length is 16 residues. Germline V gives CDR1 SGHAT, CDR2 FQNNGV. CDR3 loop: CASRGLTGAAGNTIYF. CDR3 nucleotide sequence: TGTGCCAGCAGGGGGTTGACAGGGGCTGCTGGAAACACCATATATTTT.

The chain has TRBV2 and TRBJ1-2, with 7 bases identical to TRBD1. The CDR3 consists of 16 residues. Germline V lookup: CDR1 SNHLY, CDR2 FYNNEI. The J segment lost 0 bases and the V segment lost 2 bases, leaving 6 bases of the junction unmatched. CDR3 in amino acids: CASSETGQAANYGYTF. CDR3 DNA sequence: TGTGCCAGCAGTGAAACCGGACAGGCTGCTAACTATGGCTACACCTTC.

This chain joins TRBV28 and TRBJ2-3; D might be TRBD2 (6 bases). CDR3 length: 12 residues. Per the germline V gene, CDR1 is MDHEN and CDR2 is SYDVKM. V was cut by 2 bases and J by 6 bases, with 6 bases left in between. DNA of the CDR3: TGTGCCAGCAGTTTAGCGGGGGATACGCAGTATTTT. Translated, it gives CASSLAGDTQYF.

This clone was found once. The V gene is TRBV11-2, the J gene TRBJ2-1; TRBD1 agrees at 10 bases. Germline V lookup: CDR1 SGHAT, CDR2 FQNNGV. V was clipped by 0 bases and J by 8 bases; unmatched bases: 7. The CDR3 extends over 16 amino acids. The CDR3 spells CASSLDLTGGNYEQFF. The CDR3 DNA reads TGTGCCAGCAGCTTAGATTTGACAGGGGGCAATTATGAGCAGTTCTTC.

The chain employs TRBV27 and TRBJ1-1; D gene uncertain. The V gene lost 0 bases and the J gene lost 4 bases, with 9 bases spanning the gap. Germline assignment: CDR1 MNHEY and CDR2 SMNVEV (reference sequence). The CDR3 has 14 amino acids. This chain's CDR3 is CASSLSTPSTEAFF. The CDR3 nucleotides read TGTGCCAGCAGTTTATCCACGCCGAGCACTGAAGCTTTCTTT.

Here the CDR3 DNA reads TGCGCCAGCACCGCGACAGAAATGCTCACTGAAGCTTTCTTT. It translates to CASTATEMLTEAFF. The J gene is TRBJ1-1, the V gene TRBV5-1, with D perhaps matching TRBD1 (5 bases). This CDR3 comprises 14 residues. Trimming cost V 6 bases and J 4 bases, with 16 bases left between them. The V gene's germline CDR1 is SGHRS and CDR2 YFSETQ.

The gene calls are TRBV19 and TRBJ1-4; D is perhaps TRBD1 (6 bases). Germline CDR1 is LNHDA and CDR2 is SQIVND (reference sequence). With 2 bases removed from V and 3 bases from J, the gap between germline ends came to 16 bases. The CDR3 spans 17 residues. The chain's CDR3 is CASSITGFGLANEKLFF. The CDR3 DNA reads TGTGCCAGTAGTATAACAGGGTTTGGGTTGGCTAATGAAAAACTGTTTTTT.

This chain uses TRBV25-1 with TRBJ2-5; 7 nucleotides align to TRBD1. The V gene's germline CDR1 is MGHDK and CDR2 SYGVNS. The CDR3 loop spans 14 amino acids. Losses at the gene ends were 3 bases for V and 5 bases for J; bases not matched to a gene: 6. CDR3 DNA sequence: TGTGCCAGCAGTGAGACAGGGTTCGGGGAGACCCAGTACTTC. It specifies CASSETGFGETQYF.

The chain combines TRBV25-1 with TRBJ2-7; 9 bases are a match to TRBD1. V lost 1 base to trimming and J lost 6 bases; unmatched junction nucleotides: 7. The CDR3 consists of 15 residues. Looked up from germline, CDR1 is MGHDK and CDR2 is SYGVNS. CDR3 protein: CASSESGTGSGEQYF. The CDR3 DNA reads as TGTGCCAGCAGTGAATCTGGGACAGGGTCGGGCGAGCAGTACTTC.

The chain joins TRBV10-2 to TRBJ2-1; the match to TRBD2 covers 8 bases. CDR1 and CDR2 (germline): WSHSY, SAAADI. The CDR3 runs 14 residues. J lost 10 bases, V lost 4 bases, and 9 bases had no gene match. The CDR3 DNA reads as TGCGCCAGCAGTGTTGCTAGCGGGTCCACGGAGCAGTTCTTC. This translates into CASSVASGSTEQFF.